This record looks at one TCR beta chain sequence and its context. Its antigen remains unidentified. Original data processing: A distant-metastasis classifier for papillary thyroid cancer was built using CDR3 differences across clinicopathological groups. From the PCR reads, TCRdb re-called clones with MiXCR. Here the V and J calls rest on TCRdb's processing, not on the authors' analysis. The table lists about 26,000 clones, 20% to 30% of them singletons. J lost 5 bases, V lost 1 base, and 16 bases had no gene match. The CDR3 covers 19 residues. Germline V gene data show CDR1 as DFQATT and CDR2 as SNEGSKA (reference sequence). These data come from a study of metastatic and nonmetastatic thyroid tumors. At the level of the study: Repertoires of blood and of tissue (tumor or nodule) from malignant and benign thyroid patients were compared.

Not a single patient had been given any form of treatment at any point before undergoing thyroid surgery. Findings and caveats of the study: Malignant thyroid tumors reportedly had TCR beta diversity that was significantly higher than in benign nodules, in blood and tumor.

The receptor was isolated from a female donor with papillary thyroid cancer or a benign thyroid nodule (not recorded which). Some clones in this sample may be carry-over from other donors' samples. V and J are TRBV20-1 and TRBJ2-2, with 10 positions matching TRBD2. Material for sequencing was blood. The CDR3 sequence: CSARASFKSSGSFTGELFF. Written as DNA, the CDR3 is TGCAGTGCTAGAGCCTCCTTTAAGTCTAGCGGGAGTTTTACCGGGGAGCTGTTTTTT.